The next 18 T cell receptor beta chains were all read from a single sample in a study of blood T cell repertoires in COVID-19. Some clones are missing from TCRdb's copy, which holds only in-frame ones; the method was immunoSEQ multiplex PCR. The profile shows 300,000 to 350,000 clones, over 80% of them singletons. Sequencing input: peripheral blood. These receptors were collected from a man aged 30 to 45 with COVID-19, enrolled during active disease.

The CDR3 spells CASSPRPLASVAKNIQYF. CDR3 coding DNA: TGTGCCAGCAGTCCTCGGCCCCTAGCCTCCGTAGCCAAAAACATTCAGTACTTC. This sequence joins TRBV6-6 and TRBJ2-4, with D possibly being TRBD2 (5 bases). V dropped 5 bases and J dropped 0 bases, with 20 bases sitting between them. CDR1 MNHNY and CDR2 SVGAGI come from the germline V gene (reference sequence). This CDR3 spans 18 amino acids.

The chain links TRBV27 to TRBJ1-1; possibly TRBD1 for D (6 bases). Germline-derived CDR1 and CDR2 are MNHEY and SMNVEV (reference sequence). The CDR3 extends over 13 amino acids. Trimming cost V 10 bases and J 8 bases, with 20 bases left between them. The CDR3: CATQLGGGKEAFF. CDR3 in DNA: TGTGCCACCCAGTTAGGGGGGGGAAAGGAAGCTTTCTTT.

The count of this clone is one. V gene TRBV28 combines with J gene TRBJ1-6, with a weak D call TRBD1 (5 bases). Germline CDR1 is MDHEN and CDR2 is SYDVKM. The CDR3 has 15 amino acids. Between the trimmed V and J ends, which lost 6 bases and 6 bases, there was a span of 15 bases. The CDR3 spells CASSLIGGGNSPLHF. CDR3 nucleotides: TGTGCCAGCAGCCTTATCGGGGGTGGTAATTCACCCCTCCACTTT. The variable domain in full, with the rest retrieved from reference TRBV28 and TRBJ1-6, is DVKVTQSSRYLVKRTGEKVFLECVQDMDHENMFWYRQDPGLGLRLIYFSYDVKMKEKGDIPEGYSVSREKKERFSLILESASTNQTSMYLCASSLIGGGNSPLHFGNGTRLTVT.

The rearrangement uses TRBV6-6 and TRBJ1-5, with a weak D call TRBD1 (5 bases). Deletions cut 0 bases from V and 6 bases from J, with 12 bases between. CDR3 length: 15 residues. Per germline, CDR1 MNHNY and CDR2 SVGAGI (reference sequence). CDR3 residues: CASSYSIQGTQPQHF. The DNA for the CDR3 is TGTGCCAGCAGTTACTCGATCCAGGGAACTCAGCCCCAGCATTTT.

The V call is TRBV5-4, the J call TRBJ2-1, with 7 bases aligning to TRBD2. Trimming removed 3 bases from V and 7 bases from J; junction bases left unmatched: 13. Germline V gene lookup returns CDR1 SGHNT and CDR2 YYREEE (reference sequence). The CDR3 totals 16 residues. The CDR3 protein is CASSSHQAGRHNEQFF. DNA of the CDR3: TGTGCCAGCAGCTCCCACCAAGCGGGGCGGCATAATGAGCAGTTCTTC.

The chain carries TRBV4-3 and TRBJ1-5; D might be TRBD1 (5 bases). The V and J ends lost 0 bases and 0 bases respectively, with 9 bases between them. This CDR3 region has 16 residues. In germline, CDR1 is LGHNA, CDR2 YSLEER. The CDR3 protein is CASSQESGLSNQPQHF. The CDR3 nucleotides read TGCGCCAGCAGCCAAGAGTCAGGGCTTAGCAATCAGCCCCAGCATTTT.

In DNA, the CDR3 is TGTGCCAGCAGTTACGAACGGACAGGGAGCTATGGCTACACCTTC. This translates into CASSYERTGSYGYTF. The V and J genes are TRBV6-6 and TRBJ1-2, with 8 bases fitting TRBD1. The junction had 6 bases not matched to a gene; V was cut back by 2 bases and J by 4 bases. This CDR3 is built from 15 residues. CDR1 and CDR2 from the germline V gene are MNHNY and SVGAGI (reference sequence).

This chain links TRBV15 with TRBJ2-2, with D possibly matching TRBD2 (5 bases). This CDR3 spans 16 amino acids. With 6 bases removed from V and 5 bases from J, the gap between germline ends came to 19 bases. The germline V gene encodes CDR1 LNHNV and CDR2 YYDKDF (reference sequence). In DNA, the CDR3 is TGTGCCACCAGTCCTACGCCGGTCCCGGGAACCGGGGAGCTGTTTTTT. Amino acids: CATSPTPVPGTGELFF.

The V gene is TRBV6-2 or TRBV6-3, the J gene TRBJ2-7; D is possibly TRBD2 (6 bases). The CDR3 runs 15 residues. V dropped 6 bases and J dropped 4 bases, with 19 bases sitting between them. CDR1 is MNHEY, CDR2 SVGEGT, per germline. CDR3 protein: CASSLEAPGAYEQYF. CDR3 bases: TGTGCCAGCAGCCTCGAAGCCCCGGGAGCATACGAGCAGTACTTC.

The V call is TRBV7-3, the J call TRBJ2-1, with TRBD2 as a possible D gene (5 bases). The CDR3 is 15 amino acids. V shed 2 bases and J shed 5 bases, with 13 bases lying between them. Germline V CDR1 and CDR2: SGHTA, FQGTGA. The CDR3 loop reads CASSLSRTSDNEQFF. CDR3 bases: TGTGCCAGCAGCTTATCGCGGACTTCTGACAATGAGCAGTTCTTC.

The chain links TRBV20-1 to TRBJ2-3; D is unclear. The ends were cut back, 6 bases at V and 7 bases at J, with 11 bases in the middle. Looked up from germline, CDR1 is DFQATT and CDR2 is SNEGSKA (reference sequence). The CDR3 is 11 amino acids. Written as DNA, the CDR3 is TGCAGTGCGCATCTAAGAAATACGCAGTATTTT. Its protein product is CSAHLRNTQYF.

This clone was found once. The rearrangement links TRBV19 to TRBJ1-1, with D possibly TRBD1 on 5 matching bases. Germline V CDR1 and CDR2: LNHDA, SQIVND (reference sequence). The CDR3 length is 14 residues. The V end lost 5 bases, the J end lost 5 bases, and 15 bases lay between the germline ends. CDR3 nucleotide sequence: TGTGCCAGTAGTTGGGCGGGACCTTCGACTGAAGCTTTCTTT. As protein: CASSWAGPSTEAFF.

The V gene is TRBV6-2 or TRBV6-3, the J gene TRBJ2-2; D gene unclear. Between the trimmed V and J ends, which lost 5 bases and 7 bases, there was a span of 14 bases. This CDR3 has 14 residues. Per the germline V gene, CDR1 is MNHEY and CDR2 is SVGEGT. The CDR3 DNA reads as TGTGCCAGCAGTGGTGGCTTATATGGCGGGGAGCTGTTTTTT. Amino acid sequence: CASSGGLYGGELFF.

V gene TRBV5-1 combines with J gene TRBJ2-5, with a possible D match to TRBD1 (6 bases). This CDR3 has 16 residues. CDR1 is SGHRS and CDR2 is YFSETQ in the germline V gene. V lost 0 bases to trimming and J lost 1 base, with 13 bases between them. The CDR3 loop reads CASSLAGTPSQETQYF. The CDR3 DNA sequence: TGCGCCAGCAGCTTGGCCGGGACACCTTCCCAAGAGACCCAGTACTTC.

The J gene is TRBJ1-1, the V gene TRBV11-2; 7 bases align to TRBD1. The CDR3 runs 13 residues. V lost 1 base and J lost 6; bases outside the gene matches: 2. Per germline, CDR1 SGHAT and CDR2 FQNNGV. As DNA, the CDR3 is TGTGCCAGCAGCTTAGCAGGGGGTGCTGAAGCTTTCTTT. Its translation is CASSLAGGAEAFF.

CDR3 residues: CASRGQLNYGYTF. The CDR3 DNA is TGTGCCAGCCGGGGACAGCTAAACTATGGCTACACCTTC. The chain is built from TRBV12-3 or TRBV12-4 and TRBJ1-2; 7 bases align to TRBD1. The junction had 5 bases not matched to a gene; V was cut back by 8 bases and J by 2 bases. The CDR3 totals 13 residues.

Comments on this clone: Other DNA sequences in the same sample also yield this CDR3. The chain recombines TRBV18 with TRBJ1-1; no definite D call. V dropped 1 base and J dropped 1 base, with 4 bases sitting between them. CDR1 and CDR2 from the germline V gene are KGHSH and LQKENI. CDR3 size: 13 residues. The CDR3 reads CASSPRGNTEAFF. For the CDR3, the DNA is TGTGCCAGCTCACCACGCGGGAACACTGAAGCTTTCTTT.

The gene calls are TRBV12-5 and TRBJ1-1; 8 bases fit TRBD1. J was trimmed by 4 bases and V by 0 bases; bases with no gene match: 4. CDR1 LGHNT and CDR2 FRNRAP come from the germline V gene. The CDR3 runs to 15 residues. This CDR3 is CASGLVQGGSTEAFF. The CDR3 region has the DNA TGTGCTAGTGGTTTGGTACAGGGGGGGAGCACTGAAGCTTTCTTT. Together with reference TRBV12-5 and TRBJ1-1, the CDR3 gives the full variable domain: DARVTQTPRHKVTEMGQEVTMRCQPILGHNTVFWYRQTMMQGLELLAYFRNRAPLDDSGMPKDRFSAEMPDATLATLKIQPSEPRDSAVYFCASGLVQGGSTEAFFGQGTRLTVV.